The present T cell receptor beta chain was sequenced within a study of blood T cell repertoires in COVID-19. Across the study: Italy, Spain and the United States were the sources of the convalescent and acute COVID-19 samples. T cells, B-cell-depleted T cells, or PBMCs supplied cDNA or gDNA.

With respect to this clone: Within the sample, other DNA sequences also encode this same CDR3.

Original methodology: Researchers report that nucleated cell counts were estimated from reference gene primer amplification. Sequenced by immunoSEQ multiplex PCR; TCRdb stores in-frame clones only, minus some. The V and J calls and clone size are taken from that table; D and trimming were inferred from the DNA. The sample contains around 70,000 clones, around 75% of which appear only once. Trimming stripped 1 base from V and 4 bases from J, with 4 bases between. The CDR3 is 12 residues long. Germline loops: CDR1 MDHEN, CDR2 SYDVKM. Material: peripheral blood. J is TRBJ1-2 and V is TRBV28, with D unresolved. The TCR sequence derives from a man between 65 and 80 years old with acute or convalescent COVID-19. CDR3 nucleotide sequence: TGTGCCAGCAGTTTATCCCTCTATGGCTACACCTTC. Encoded protein: CASSLSLYGYTF.